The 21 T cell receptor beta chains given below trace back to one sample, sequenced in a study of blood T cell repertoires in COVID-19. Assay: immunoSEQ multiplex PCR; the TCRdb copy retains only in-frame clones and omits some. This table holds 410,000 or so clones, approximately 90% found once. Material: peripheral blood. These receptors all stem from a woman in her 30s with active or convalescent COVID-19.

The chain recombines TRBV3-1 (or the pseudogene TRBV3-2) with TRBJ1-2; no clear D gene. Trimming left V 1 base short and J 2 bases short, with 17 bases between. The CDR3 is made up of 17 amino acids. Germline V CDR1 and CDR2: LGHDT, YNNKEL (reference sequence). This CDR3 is CASSQAVGGGLNYGYTF. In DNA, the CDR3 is TGTGCCAGCAGCCAAGCAGTAGGAGGAGGATTAAACTATGGCTACACCTTC.

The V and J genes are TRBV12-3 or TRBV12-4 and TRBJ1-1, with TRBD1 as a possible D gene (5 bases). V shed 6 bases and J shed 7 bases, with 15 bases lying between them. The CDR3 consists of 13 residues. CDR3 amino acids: CASSPRARDEAFF. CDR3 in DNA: TGTGCCAGCAGCCCCAGGGCCAGGGATGAAGCTTTCTTT.

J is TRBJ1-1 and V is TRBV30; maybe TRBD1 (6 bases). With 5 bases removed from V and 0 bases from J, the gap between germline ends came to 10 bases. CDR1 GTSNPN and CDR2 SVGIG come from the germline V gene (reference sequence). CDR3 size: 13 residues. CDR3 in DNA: TGTGCCTGGGGAACAGGGTTGAACACTGAAGCTTTCTTT. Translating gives CAWGTGLNTEAFF.

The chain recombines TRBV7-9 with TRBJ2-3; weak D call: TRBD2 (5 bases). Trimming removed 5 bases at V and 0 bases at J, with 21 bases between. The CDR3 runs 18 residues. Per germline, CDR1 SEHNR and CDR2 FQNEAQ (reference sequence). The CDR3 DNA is TGTGCCAGCAGCCAACCCGCTAACGCCCCGGGGAGCACAGATACGCAGTATTTT. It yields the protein CASSQPANAPGSTDTQYF.

The CDR3 coding sequence is TGTGCCAGCGGGGCCTTACCTAGCAATCAGCCCCAGCATTTT. Translation: CASGALPSNQPQHF. The genes are TRBV27 and TRBJ1-5; maybe TRBD1 (5 bases). Deletions cut 8 bases from V and 0 bases from J, with 11 bases between. CDR3 length equals 14 residues. CDR1 and CDR2 (germline): MNHEY, SMNVEV (reference sequence).

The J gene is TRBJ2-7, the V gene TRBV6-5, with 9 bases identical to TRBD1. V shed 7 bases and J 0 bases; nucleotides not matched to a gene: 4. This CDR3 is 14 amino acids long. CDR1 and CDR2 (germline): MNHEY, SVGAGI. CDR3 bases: TGTGCCAGCAAACCGGGACAGGGCTCCTACGAGCAGTACTTC. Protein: CASKPGQGSYEQYF.

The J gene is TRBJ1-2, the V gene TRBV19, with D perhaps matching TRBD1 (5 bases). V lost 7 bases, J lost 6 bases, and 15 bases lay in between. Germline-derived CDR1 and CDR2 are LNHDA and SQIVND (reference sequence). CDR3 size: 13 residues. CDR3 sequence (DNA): TGTGCCAGTATTAAACTCCAGGGCCATGGCTACACCTTC. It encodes CASIKLQGHGYTF.

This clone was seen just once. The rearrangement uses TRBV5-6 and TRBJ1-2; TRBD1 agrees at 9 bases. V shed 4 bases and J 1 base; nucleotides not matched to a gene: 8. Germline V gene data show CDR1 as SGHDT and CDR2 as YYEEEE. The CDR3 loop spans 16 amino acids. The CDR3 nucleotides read TGTGCCAGCAGCCGCTACAGGACAGGGGATAACTATGGCTACACCTTC. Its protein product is CASSRYRTGDNYGYTF.

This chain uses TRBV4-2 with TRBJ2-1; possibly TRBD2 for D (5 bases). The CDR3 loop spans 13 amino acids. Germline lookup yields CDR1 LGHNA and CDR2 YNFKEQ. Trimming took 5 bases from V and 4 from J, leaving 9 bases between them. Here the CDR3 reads CASSALDYNEQFF. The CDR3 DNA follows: TGTGCCAGCAGCGCACTAGATTACAATGAGCAGTTCTTC.

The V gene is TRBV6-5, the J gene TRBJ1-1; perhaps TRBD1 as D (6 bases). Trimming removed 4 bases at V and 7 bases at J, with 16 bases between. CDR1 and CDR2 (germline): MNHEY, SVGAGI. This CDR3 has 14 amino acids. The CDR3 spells CASSSPQGKYEAFF. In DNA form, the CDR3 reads TGTGCCAGCAGTTCCCCACAGGGAAAGTATGAAGCTTTCTTT.

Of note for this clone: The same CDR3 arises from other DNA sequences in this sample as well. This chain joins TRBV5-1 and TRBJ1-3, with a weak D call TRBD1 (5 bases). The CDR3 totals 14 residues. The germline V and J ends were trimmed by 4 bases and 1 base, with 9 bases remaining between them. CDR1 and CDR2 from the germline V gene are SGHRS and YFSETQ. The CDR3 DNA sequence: TGCGCCAGCAGCCAAACAGGATCTGGAAACACCATATATTTT. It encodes CASSQTGSGNTIYF.

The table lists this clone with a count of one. The chain's CDR3 is CASSLRTATRLANTGELFF. The CDR3 nucleotides read TGCGCCAGCAGCTTGAGGACAGCCACAAGGCTTGCGAACACCGGGGAGCTGTTTTTT. This rearrangement joins TRBV5-1 to TRBJ2-2; tentatively, D is TRBD1 (6 bases). Trimming took off 1 base at V and 0 bases at J, with 19 bases between the two ends. CDR3 length: 19 residues. CDR1 SGHRS and CDR2 YFSETQ come from the germline V gene.

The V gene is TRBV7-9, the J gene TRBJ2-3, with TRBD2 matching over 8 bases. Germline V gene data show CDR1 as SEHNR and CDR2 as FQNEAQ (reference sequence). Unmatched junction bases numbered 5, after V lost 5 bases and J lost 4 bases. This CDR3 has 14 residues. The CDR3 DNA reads TGTGCCAGCAGCCCTTGGACTAGCCCAGATACGCAGTATTTT. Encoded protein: CASSPWTSPDTQYF.

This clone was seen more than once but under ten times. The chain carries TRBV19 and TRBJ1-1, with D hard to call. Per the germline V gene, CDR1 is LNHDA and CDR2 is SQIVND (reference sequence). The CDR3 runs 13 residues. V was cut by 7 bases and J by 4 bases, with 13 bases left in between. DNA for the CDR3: TGTGCCAGTATCGGGAAGGGTAGCACTGAAGCTTTCTTT. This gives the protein CASIGKGSTEAFF. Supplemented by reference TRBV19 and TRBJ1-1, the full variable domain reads DGGITQSPKYLFRKEGQNVTLSCEQNLNHDAMYWYRQDPGQGLRLIYYSQIVNDFQKGDIAEGYSVSREKKESFPLTVTSAQKNPTAFYLCASIGKGSTEAFFGQGTRLTVV.

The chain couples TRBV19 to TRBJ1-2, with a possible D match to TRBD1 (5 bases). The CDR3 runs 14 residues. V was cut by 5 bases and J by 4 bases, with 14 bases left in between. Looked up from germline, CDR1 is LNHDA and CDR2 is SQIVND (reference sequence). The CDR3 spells CASSAGLQSYGYTF. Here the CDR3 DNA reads TGTGCCAGTAGTGCGGGACTGCAAAGCTATGGCTACACCTTC.

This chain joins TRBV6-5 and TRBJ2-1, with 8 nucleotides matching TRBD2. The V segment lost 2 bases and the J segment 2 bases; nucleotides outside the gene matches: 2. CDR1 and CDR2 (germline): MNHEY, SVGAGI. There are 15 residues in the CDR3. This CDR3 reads CASSYAAGAYNEQFF. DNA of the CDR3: TGTGCCAGCAGTTACGCAGCGGGGGCCTACAATGAGCAGTTCTTC.

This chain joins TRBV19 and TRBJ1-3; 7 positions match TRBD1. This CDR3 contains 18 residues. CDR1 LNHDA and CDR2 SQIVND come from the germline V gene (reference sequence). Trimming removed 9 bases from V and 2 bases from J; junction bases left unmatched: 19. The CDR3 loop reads CASTLQGGSAMTGNTIYF. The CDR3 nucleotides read TGTGCCAGCACTCTTCAGGGGGGCTCCGCCATGACTGGAAACACCATATATTTT.

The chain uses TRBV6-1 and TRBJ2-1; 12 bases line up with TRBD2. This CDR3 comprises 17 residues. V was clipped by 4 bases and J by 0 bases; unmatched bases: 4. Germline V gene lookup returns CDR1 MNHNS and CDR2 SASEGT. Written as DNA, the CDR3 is TGTGCCAGCAGTGCTTCTAGCGGGAGGGACTCCTACAATGAGCAGTTCTTC. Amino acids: CASSASSGRDSYNEQFF.

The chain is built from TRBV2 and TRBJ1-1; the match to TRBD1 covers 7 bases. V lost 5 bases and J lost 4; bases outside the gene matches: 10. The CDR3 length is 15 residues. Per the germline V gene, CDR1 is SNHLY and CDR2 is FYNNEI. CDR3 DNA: TGTGCCAGCAGTCCACCTGACAGGGACATCACTGAAGCTTTCTTT. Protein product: CASSPPDRDITEAFF.

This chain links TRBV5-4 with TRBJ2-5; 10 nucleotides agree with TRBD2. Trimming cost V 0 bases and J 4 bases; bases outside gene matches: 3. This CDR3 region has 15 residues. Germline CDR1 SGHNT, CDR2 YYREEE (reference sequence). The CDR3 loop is CASSLVAGGGETQYF. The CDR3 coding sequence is TGTGCCAGCAGCTTGGTAGCGGGGGGAGGAGAGACCCAGTACTTC. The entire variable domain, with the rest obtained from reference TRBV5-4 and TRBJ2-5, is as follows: ETGVTQSPTHLIKTRGQQVTLRCSSQSGHNTVSWYQQALGQGPQFIFQYYREEENGRGNFPPRFSGLQFPNYSSELNVNALELDDSALYLCASSLVAGGGETQYFGPGTRLLVL.

CDR3 sequence (DNA): TGTGCCAGCAGCTTCCGTTCAGATACGCAGTATTTT. Its translation is CASSFRSDTQYF. V gene TRBV11-3 combines with J gene TRBJ2-3; D remains ambiguous. CDR1 and CDR2 from the germline V gene are SGHNT and YENEEA. Trimming removed 3 bases at V and 4 bases at J, with 5 bases between. This CDR3 is built from 12 residues.